The clone carrying this T cell receptor (beta chain) has a count of ten or more. Its antigen is not known. Germline CDR1 SGHRS, CDR2 YFSETQ. The V segment lost 4 bases and the J segment 6 bases; nucleotides outside the gene matches: 10. This CDR3 contains 15 residues. The data belong to a study of regulatory T cells in long-lasting Graves disease. Study-wide points: Persistent disease showed a preference for TRBV28, TRBJ1-2 and TRBJ2-5.

Time point of the sample: persistent/refractory GD, antithyroid drugs over 5 years with positive TRAb. The TCR library was made from RNA extracted from PBMCs. Graves' disease diagnosis was established per American Thyroid Association guidelines. Arm-PCR of CDR3 regions with iRepertoire HTBI primers generated TCR beta libraries. A single record per CDR3 protein comes from TCRdb applying MiXCR to the multiplex PCR reads. The sample contains approximately 360,000 distinct CDR3 sequences, 23% of which appear only once. V gene TRBV5-1 combines with J gene TRBJ2-7; the match to TRBD1 covers 10 bases. The TCR originated in a woman aged 40 to 50 with Graves disease. Sequencing was performed on peripheral blood mononuclear cells (PBMCs), taken when the disease was refractory, from a patient treated with antithyroid drugs. The CDR3 DNA is TGCGCCAGCAGCCTAAGGACAGGGGGGATCTCCGAGCAGTACTTC. It encodes CASSLRTGGISEQYF. Filled out from reference TRBV5-1 and TRBJ2-7, the complete variable domain reads KAGVTQTPRYLIKTRGQQVTLSCSPISGHRSVSWYQQTPGQGLQFLFEYFSETQRNKGNFPGRFSGRQFSNSRSEMNVSTLELGDSALYLCASSLRTGGISEQYFGPGTRLTVT.